This T cell receptor beta chain derives from a study of shared clonotypes between healthy human individuals (dated by TCRdb to the early 2020s). Turning to the overall study: A couple of women and three men aged 18 to 49 years were included in the cohort. For each donor, CD4 naive and CD4 memory were each run on three plates, CD8 naive on two plates, and CD8 memory on one plate. To estimate repertoire size and how much clonotype sharing occurs between individuals, the study deeply sequenced the blood TCR repertoires of roughly 5 healthy adults. Different laboratories and diverse techniques were used to prepare libraries and sequence TCR repertoires, to increase sequencing depth and limit assay-specific biases. Each donor's leukapheresis produced roughly between roughly 0.9 and 8.9 billion PBMCs.

Worth noting for this clone: This receptor's antigen is unknown. No quality values exist for individual bases; no much larger clone is one base distant.

The germline V gene (reference sequence) sets CDR1 to MNHEY and CDR2 to SMNVEV. The trim is 6 bases for V and 4 bases for J, with a gap of 12 bases between the germline ends. From cysteine to phenylalanine, the CDR3 is 14 amino acids long. The CDR3 DNA has 42 bases and is translated from base 1. Points the paper makes about the study in general: Naive subsets generally had larger estimated clonotype richness than memory subsets. Pairwise subsampling indicated that sequencing depth was expected to affect the degree of clonotype sharing among donors. Across a few donors, around 5.4% of naive CD4, around 3.5% of naive CD8, 2.3% of memory CD4, and under 0.45% of memory CD8 clonotypes were shared. Clonotypes shared by all four sorted-subset donors showed higher generation probabilities than non-shared clonotypes. Sampling was limited to blood, and TCR repertoires in tissue likely differ from TCR repertoires in blood. Because the study included only a small number of donors, the genetic and exposure-history diversity represented was limited. Even with the large sequencing depth, rarefaction of the sorted-subset datasets indicated that sequencing was incomplete.

Healthy HIV-negative adults with no recently reported acute infections or vaccinations were included as donors. Every donor was a Caucasian adult residing in Nashville, Tennessee, USA. CD4+ T cells were enriched by magnetic negative selection; naive cells were then positively selected on CD45RA, and the negative fraction formed the memory subset. Blood was collected by leukapheresis, and PBMCs were isolated by Ficoll-Histopaque density gradient centrifugation and then cryopreserved in liquid nitrogen vapor phase. Analytical flow cytometry was used to check the purity and quantity of each magnetically sorted T cell population. Genomic DNA was isolated from every sorted fraction and measured by UV absorbance on a Nanodrop 2000c. TCR CDR3 regions were amplified from genomic DNA by multiplex PCR using the deep immunoSEQ assay. For each cell subset, the extracted genomic DNA was distributed evenly across all wells of several immunoSEQ 96-well plates, and each plate served as one replicate. For sorted subsets, approximately 190 ng genomic DNA, equal to about 30,000 T cell genomes, was loaded into each replicate PCR. The purified libraries were quantified using a Qubit 3.0 fluorometer, sized with a Bioanalyzer 2100, and then quantified again using the KAPA Library Quantification kit. Every immunoSEQ 96-well plate was sequenced on a dedicated single-read 150-cycle Illumina NextSeq 550 flow cell. As for how the authors treated the data: Because the immunoSEQ output included only junctional sequences and no quality scores, the filtering could not be the same as the filtering used for full-length reads. Sequences were annotated with PyIR, a Python wrapper for IgBLAST v1.9, using IMGT germline references to assign V/J genes and CDR3. Reads with weak V/J assignments (E-value above 1e-6), missing CDR3, stop codons, out-of-frame junctions, or ambiguous translated residues were removed. V3J clonotypes were defined by identical inferred V gene, J gene, and CDR3 amino acid sequence. Percentage overlap between repertoires was computed as shared unique clonotypes divided by the size of the smaller repertoire. Richness of each repertoire was evaluated using RTK rarefaction, the Chao1 estimator, and Recon v2.1 estimates of unobserved clonotypes. Generation probabilities for all TCRbeta clonotypes obtained by the gDNA method from a few donors were computed using OLGA. TCRdb limited this immuneACCESS table to in-frame rearrangements with V and J called. A share of clones is missing; checked studies link under half to unresolved V genes, and the rest is unexplained. V and J calls and clone size are copied from that table; D and trimming were computed from the DNA. Present in this sample are 1 million to 1.3 million clones, around three quarters of which were seen just once. In total, the top ten clones hold 0.55% to 0.7% of the sample.

This clonotype originated in a man in his late teens or twenties in good health. Some clones in this sample may be carry-over from other donors' samples. The chain links TRBV27 with TRBJ1-4, with the D gene call left open. Specimen: memory CD4+ T cells from PBMCs. According to the study, the label for this sample's cell subset or site signals: CD45RA-negative fraction. For the CDR3, the sequence is CASSPVPGNEKLFF. Read as DNA, the sequence is TGTGCCAGCAGCCCCGTCCCTGGTAATGAAAAACTGTTTTTT.